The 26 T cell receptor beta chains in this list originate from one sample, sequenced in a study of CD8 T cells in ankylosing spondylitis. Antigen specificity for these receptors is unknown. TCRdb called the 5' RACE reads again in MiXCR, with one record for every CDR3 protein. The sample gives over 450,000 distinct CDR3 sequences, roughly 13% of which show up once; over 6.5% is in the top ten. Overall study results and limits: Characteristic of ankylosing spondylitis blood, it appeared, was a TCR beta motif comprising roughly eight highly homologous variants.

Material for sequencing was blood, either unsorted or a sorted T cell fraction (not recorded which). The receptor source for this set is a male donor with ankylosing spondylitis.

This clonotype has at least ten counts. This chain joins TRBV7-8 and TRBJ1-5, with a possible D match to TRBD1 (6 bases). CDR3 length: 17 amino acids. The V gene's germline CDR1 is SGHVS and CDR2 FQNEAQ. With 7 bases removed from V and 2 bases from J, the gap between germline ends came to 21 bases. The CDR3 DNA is TGTGCCAGCACCGAGGACAGAGCGGGAATTGGCAATCAGCCCCAGCATTTT. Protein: CASTEDRAGIGNQPQHF. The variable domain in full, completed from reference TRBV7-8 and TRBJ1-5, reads GAGVSQSPRYKVAKRGQDVALRCDPISGHVSLFWYQQALGQGPEFLTYFQNEAQLDKSGLPSDRFFAERPEGSVSTLKIQRTQQEDSAVYLCASTEDRAGIGNQPQHFGDGTRLSIL.

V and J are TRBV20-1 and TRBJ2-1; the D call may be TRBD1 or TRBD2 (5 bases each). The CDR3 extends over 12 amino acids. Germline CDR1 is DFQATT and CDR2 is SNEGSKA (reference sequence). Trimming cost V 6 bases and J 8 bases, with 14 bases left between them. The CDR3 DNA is TGCAGTGCAGTCTGGGGGTACGATGAGCAGTTCTTC. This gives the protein CSAVWGYDEQFF.

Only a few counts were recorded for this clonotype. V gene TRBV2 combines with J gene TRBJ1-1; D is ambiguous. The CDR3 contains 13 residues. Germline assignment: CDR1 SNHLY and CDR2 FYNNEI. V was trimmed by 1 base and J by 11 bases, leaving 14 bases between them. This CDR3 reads CASSEGAASYAFF. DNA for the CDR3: TGTGCCAGCAGTGAAGGGGCAGCTAGCTATGCTTTCTTT.

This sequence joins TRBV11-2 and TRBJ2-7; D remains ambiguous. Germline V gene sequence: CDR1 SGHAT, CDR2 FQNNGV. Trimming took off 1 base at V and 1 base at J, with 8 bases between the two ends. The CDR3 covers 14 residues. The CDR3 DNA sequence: TGTGCCAGCAGCTTAGGTGTCATATCCTACGAGCAGTACGTC. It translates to CASSLGVISYEQYV.

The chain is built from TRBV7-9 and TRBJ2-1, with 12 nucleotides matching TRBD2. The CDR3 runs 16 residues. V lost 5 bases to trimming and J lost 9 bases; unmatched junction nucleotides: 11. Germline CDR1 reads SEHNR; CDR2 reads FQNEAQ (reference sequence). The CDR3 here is CASSPAASGRAGEQFF. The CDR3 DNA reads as TGTGCCAGCAGCCCGGCCGCTAGCGGGAGGGCCGGTGAGCAGTTCTTC.

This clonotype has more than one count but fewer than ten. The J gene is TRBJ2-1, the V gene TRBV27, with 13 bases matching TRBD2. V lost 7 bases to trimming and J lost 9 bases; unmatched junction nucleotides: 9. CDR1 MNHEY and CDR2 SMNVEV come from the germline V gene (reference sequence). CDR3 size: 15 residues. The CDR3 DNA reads TGTGCCAGCACCCTCGGACTAGCGGGAGCGGGTGAGCAGTTCTTC. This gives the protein CASTLGLAGAGEQFF.

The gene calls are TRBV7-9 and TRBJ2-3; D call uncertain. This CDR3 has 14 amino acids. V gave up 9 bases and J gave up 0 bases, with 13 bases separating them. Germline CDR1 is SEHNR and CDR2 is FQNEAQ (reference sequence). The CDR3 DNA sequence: TGTGCCAGTCATGCCACGTTTAGCACAGATACGCAGTATTTT. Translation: CASHATFSTDTQYF.

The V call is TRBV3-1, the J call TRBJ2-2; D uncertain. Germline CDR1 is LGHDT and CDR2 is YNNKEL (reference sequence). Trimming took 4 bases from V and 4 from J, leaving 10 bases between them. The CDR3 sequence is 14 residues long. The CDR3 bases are TGTGCCAGCAGCCCCGACTCGCGCACCGGGGAGCTGTTTTTT. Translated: CASSPDSRTGELFF.

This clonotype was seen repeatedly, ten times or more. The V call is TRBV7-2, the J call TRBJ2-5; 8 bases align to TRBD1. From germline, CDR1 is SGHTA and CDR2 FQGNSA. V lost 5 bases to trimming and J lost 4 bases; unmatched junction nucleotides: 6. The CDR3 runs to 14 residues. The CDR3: CASSPRQGRETQYF. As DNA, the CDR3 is TGTGCCAGCAGCCCCCGACAGGGGAGAGAGACCCAGTACTTC.

DNA for the CDR3: TGTGCCACCAGTGATTTGCAGCAGGGTTTCGCCGGGGAGCTGTTTTTT. Translated, it gives CATSDLQQGFAGELFF. This chain uses TRBV24-1 with TRBJ2-2, with TRBD1 as a possible D gene (5 bases). Germline CDR1 reads KGHDR; CDR2 reads SFDVKD. This CDR3 spans 16 amino acids. Trimming pared 0 bases from V and 6 bases from J, leaving 13 bases between.

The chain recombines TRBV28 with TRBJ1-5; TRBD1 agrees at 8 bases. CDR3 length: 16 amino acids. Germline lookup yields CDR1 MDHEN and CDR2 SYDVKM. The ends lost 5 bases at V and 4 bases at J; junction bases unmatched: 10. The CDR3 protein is CASSTVRTGYNQPQHF. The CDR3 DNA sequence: TGTGCCAGCAGTACGGTTAGGACAGGGTATAATCAGCCCCAGCATTTT. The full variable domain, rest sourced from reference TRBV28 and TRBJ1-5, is DVKVTQSSRYLVKRTGEKVFLECVQDMDHENMFWYRQDPGLGLRLIYFSYDVKMKEKGDIPEGYSVSREKKERFSLILESASTNQTSMYLCASSTVRTGYNQPQHFGDGTRLSIL.

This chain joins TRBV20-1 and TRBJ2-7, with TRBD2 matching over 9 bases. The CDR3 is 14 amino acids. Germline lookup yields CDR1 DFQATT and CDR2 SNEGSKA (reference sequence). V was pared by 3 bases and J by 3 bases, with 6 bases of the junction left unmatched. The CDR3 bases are TGCAGTGCTAGCACATTAGCGGGAGACTACGAGCAGTACTTC. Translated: CSASTLAGDYEQYF.

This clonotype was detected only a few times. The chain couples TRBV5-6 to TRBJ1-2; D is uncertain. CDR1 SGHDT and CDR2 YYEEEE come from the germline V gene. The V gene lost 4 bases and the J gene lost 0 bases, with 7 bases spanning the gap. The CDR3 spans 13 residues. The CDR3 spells CASSPWANYGYTF. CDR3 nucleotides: TGTGCCAGCAGCCCGTGGGCTAACTATGGCTACACCTTC.

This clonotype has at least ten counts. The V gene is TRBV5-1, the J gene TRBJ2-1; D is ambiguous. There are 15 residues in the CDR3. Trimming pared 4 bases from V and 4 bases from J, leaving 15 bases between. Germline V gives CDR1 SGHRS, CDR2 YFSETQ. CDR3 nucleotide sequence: TGCGCCAGCAGCCTGGGAACTGTGAGGTACAATGAGCAGTTCTTC. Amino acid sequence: CASSLGTVRYNEQFF. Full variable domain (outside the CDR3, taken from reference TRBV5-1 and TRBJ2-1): KAGVTQTPRYLIKTRGQQVTLSCSPISGHRSVSWYQQTPGQGLQFLFEYFSETQRNKGNFPGRFSGRQFSNSRSEMNVSTLELGDSALYLCASSLGTVRYNEQFFGPGTRLTVL.

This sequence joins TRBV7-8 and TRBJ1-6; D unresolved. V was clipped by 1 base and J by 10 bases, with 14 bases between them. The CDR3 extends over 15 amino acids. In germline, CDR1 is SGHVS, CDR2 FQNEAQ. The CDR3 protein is CASSLGVASRSPLHF. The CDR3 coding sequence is TGTGCCAGCAGCTTAGGGGTAGCTAGTAGATCACCCCTCCACTTT.

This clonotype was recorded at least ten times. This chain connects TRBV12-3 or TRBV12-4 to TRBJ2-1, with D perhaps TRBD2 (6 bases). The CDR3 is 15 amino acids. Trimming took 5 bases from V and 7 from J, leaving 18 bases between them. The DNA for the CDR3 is TGTGCCAGCAGTCTTTGGGGGAGGTCCTTGAATGAGCAGTTCTTC. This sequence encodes CASSLWGRSLNEQFF.

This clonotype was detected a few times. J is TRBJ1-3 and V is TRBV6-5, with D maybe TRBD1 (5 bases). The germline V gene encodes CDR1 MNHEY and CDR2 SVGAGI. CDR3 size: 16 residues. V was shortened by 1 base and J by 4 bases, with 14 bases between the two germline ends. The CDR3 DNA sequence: TGTGCCAGCAGTTACTTGGAGGGGCTCACGGGAAACACCATATATTTT. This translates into CASSYLEGLTGNTIYF.

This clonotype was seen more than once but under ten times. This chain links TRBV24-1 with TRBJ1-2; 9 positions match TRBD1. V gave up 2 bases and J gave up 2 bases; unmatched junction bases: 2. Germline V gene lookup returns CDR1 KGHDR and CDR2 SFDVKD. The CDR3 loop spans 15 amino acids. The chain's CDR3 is CATSDSGTGNYGYTF. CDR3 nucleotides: TGTGCCACCAGTGATTCCGGGACAGGGAACTATGGCTACACCTTC.

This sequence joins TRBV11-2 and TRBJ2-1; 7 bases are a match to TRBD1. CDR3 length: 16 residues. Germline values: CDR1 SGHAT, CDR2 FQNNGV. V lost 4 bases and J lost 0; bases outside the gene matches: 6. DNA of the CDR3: TGTGCCAGCAGCTCCACCCGGGACAGCTCCTACAATGAGCAGTTCTTC. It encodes CASSSTRDSSYNEQFF. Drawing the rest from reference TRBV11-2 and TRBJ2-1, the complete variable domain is EAGVAQSPRYKIIEKRQSVAFWCNPISGHATLYWYQQILGQGPKLLIQFQNNGVVDDSQLPKDRFSAERLKGVDSTLKIQPAKLEDSAVYLCASSSTRDSSYNEQFFGPGTRLTVL.

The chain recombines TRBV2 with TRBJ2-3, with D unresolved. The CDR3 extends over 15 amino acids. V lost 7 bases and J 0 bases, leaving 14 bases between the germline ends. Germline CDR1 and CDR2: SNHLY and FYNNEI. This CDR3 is CASKENGISTDTQYF. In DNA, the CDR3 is TGTGCCAGCAAGGAAAACGGAATCAGCACAGATACGCAGTATTTT.

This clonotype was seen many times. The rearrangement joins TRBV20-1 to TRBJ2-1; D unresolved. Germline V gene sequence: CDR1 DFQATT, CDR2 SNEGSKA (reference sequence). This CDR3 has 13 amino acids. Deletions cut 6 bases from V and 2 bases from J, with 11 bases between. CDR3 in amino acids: CSAEPPTYNEQFF. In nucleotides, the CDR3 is TGCAGTGCGGAGCCGCCCACCTACAATGAGCAGTTCTTC.

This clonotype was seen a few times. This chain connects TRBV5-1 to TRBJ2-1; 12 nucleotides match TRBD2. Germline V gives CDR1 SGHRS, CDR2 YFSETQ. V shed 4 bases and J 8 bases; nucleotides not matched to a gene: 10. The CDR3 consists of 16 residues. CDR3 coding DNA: TGCGCCAGCAGCACCCGACTAGCGGGAGTCACGGATGAGCAGTTCTTC. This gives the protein CASSTRLAGVTDEQFF.

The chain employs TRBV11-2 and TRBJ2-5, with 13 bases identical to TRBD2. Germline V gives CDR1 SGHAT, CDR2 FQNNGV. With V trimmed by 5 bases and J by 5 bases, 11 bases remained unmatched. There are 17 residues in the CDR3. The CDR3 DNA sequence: TGTGCCAGCAGCCGGGTTGCGGGACTAGCGGGAAGGGAGACCCAGTACTTC. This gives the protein CASSRVAGLAGRETQYF. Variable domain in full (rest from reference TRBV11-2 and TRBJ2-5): EAGVAQSPRYKIIEKRQSVAFWCNPISGHATLYWYQQILGQGPKLLIQFQNNGVVDDSQLPKDRFSAERLKGVDSTLKIQPAKLEDSAVYLCASSRVAGLAGRETQYFGPGTRLLVL.

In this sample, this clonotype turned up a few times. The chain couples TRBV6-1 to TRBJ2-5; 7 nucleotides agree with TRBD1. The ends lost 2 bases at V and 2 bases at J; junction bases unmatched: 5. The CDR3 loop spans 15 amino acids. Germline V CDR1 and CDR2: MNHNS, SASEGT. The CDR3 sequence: CASSEIPGQQETQYF. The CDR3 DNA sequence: TGTGCCAGCAGTGAAATACCGGGACAGCAAGAGACCCAGTACTTC.

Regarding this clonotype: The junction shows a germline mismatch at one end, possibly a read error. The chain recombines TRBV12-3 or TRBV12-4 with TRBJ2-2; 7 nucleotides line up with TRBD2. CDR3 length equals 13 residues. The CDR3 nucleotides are TGTGCCGGCAGCAAACTAGCGAACGGGGAGCTGTTTTTT. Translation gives CAGSKLANGELFF.

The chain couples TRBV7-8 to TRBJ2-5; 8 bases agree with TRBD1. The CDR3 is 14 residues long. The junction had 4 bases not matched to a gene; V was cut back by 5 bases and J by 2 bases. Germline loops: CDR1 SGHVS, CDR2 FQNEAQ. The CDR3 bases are TGTGCCAGCAGCCCGAACAGGGGGCAAGAGACCCAGTACTTC. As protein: CASSPNRGQETQYF.